The T cell receptor beta chain under discussion was sequenced for a study of CD8+CD57+ T cells in acquired aplastic anemia. Looking at the study overall: Sorted CD4+ and CD8+ cell DNA averaged around 3.3 ug. Study-wide points: The number of CD8+ CDR3 sequences shared by patients and controls was 25 to 35.

On this clonotype: Its antigen is undetermined.

Profiling of TCR beta VDJ combinations and CDR3 sequences used genomic DNA as template. TCRdb analysed the reads with MiXCR anew, one entry per CDR3 protein. The sample consists of about 250,000 distinct CDR3 sequences, around 46% of them appearing once. Looked up from germline, CDR1 is LNHDA and CDR2 is SQIVND (reference sequence). V was shortened by 5 bases and J by 5 bases, with 12 bases between the two germline ends. This CDR3 region has 13 residues. The authors sequenced patients whose flow cytometry had shown CD8+CD57+ cell expansion. The diagnosis in all patients was severe acquired aplastic anemia.

Sequenced sample: sorted CD4+, CD8+, or CD8+CD57+ T cells (not recorded which) from PBMCs. This receptor was identified in a human donor with aplastic anemia. The V gene is TRBV19, the J gene TRBJ1-2, with D possibly matching TRBD1 (5 bases). The CDR3 reads CASSRSGEYGYTF. Written as DNA, the CDR3 is TGTGCCAGTAGTCGGTCGGGGGAGTATGGCTACACCTTC.